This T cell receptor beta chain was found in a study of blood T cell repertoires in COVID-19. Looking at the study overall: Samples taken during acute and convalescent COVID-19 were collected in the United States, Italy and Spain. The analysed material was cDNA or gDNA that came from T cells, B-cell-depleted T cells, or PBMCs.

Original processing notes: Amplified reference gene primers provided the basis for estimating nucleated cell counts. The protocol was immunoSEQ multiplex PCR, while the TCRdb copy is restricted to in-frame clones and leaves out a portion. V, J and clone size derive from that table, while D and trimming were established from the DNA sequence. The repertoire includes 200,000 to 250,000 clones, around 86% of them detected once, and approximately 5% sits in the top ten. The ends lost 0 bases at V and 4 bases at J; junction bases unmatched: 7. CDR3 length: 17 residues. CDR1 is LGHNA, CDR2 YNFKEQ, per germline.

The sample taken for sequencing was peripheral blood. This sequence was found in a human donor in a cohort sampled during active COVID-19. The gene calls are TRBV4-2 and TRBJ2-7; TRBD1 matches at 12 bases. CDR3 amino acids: CASSQDWGQGALYEQYF. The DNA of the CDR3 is TGTGCCAGCAGCCAAGACTGGGGACAGGGGGCTTTGTACGAGCAGTACTTC.